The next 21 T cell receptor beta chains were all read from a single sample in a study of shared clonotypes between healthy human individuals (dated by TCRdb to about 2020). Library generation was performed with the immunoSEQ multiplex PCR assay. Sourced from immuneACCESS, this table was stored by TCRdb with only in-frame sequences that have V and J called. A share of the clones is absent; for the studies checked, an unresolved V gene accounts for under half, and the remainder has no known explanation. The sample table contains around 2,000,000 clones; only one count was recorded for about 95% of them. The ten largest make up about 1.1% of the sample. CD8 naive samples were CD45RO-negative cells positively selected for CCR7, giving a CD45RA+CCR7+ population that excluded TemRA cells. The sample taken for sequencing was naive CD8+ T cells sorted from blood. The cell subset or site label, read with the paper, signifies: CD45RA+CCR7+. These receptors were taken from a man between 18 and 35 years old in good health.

The CDR3 nucleotides are TGTGCCAGCAGATTACGAGGGGAGGTCCACGAGCAGTACTTC. It is translated as CASRLRGEVHEQYF. The V call is TRBV13, the J call TRBJ2-7; D may be TRBD2 (6 bases). The CDR3 runs 14 residues. Germline CDR1 and CDR2: PRHDT and FYEKMQ (reference sequence). Trimming took off 6 bases at V and 5 bases at J, with 17 bases between the two ends.

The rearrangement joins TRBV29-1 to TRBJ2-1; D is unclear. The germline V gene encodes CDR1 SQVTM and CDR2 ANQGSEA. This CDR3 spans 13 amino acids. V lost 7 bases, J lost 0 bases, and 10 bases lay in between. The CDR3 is CSASALSYNEQFF. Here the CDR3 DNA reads TGCAGCGCGTCAGCTCTCTCCTACAATGAGCAGTTCTTC.

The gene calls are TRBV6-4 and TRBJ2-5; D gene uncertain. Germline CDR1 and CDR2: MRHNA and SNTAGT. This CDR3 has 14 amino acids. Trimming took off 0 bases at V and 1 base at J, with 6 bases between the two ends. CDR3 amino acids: CASSDSGIQETQYF. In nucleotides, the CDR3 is TGTGCCAGCAGTGACTCAGGGATCCAAGAGACCCAGTACTTC.

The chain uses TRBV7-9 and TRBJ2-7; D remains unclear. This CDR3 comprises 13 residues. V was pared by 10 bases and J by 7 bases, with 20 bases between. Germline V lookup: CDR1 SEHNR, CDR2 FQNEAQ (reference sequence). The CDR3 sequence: CATNSRPAEEQYF. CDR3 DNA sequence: TGTGCCACTAATTCGAGACCTGCAGAAGAGCAGTACTTC.

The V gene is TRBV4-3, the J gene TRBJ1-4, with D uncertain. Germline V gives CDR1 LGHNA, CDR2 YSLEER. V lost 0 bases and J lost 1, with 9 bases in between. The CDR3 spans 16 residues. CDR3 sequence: CASSQDRARTNEKLFF. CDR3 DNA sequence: TGCGCCAGCAGCCAAGACCGGGCCCGAACTAATGAAAAACTGTTTTTT.

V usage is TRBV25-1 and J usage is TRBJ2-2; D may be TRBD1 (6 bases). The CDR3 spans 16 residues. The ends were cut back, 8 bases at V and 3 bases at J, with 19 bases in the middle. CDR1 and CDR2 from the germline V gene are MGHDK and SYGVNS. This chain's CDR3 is CASQSGALPDTGELFF. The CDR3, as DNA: TGTGCCAGCCAGTCAGGGGCCTTACCTGACACCGGGGAGCTGTTTTTT.

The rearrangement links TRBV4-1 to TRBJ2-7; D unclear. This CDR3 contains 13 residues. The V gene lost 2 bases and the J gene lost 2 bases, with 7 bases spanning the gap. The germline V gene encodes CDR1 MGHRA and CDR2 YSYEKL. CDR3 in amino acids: CASSQPRAYEQYF. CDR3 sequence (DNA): TGCGCCAGCAGCCAACCAAGGGCCTACGAGCAGTACTTC.

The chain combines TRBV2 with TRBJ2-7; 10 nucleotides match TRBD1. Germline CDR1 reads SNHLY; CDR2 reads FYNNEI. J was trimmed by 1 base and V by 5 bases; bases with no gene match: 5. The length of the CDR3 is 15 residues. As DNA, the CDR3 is TGTGCCAGCAGTCCTCCGGGACAGGGGTCCTACGAGCAGTACTTC. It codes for CASSPPGQGSYEQYF. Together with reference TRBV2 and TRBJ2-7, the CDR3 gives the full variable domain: EPEVTQTPSHQVTQMGQEVILRCVPISNHLYFYWYRQILGQKVEFLVSFYNNEISEKSEIFDDQFSVERPDGSNFTLKIRSTKLEDSAMYFCASSPPGQGSYEQYFGPGTRLTVT.

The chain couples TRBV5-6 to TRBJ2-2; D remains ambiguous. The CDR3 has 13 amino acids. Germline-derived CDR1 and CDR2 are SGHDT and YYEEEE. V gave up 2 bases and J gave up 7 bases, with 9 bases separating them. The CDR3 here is CASSFWPDGELFF. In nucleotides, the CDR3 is TGTGCCAGCAGCTTTTGGCCGGACGGGGAGCTGTTTTTT.

CDR3 nucleotide sequence: TGTGCCAGCAGCGCCTCCCCTGAAGCTTTCTTT. This encodes CASSASPEAFF. The chain uses TRBV9 and TRBJ1-1; no reliable D call. Germline V gene lookup returns CDR1 SGDLS and CDR2 YYNGEE. The CDR3 has 11 residues. Trimming pared 3 bases from V and 6 bases from J, leaving 6 bases between.

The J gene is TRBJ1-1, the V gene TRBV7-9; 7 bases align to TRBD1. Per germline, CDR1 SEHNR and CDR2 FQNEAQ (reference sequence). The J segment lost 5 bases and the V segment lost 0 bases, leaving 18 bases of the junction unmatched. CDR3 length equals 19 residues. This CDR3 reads CASSLAGVGGGGVGTEAFF. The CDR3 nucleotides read TGTGCCAGCAGCTTAGCGGGAGTGGGAGGAGGGGGCGTAGGGACTGAAGCTTTCTTT.

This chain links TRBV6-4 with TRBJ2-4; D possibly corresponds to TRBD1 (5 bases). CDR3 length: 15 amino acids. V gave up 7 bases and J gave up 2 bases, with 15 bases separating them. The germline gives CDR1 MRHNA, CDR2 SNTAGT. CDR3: CASTRREGTKNIQYF. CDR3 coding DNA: TGTGCCAGCACTCGCAGGGAAGGGACCAAAAACATTCAGTACTTC.

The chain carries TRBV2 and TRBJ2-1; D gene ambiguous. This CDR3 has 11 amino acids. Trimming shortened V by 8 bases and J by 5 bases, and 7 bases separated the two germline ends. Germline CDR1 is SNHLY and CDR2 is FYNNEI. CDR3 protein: CASLSNNEQFF. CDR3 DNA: TGTGCCAGCCTAAGCAACAATGAGCAGTTCTTC.

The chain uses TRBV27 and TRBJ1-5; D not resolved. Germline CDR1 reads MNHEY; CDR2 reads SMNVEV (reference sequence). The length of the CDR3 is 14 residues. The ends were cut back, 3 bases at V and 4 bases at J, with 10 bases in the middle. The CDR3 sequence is CASSFPGRNQPQHF. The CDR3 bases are TGTGCCAGCAGTTTCCCCGGGAGGAATCAGCCCCAGCATTTT.

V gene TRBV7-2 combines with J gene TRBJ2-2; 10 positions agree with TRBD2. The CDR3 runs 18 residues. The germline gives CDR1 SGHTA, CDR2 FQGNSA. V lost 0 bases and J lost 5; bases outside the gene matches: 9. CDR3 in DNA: TGTGCCAGCAGCTTAGCGGGCCTAGCGGGAGTTCGGACCGGGGAGCTGTTTTTT. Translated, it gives CASSLAGLAGVRTGELFF.

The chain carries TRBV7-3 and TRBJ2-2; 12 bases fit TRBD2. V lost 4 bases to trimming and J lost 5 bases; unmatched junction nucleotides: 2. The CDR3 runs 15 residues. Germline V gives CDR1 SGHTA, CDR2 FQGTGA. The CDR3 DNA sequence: TGTGCCAGCAGCTCGACTAGCGGGGGAACCGGGGAGCTGTTTTTT. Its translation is CASSSTSGGTGELFF.

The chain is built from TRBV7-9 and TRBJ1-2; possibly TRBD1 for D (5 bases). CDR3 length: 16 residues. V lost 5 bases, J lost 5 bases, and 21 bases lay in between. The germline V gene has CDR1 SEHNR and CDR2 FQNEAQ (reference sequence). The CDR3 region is CASSDGAGYSFYGYTF. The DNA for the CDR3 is TGTGCCAGCAGCGACGGGGCAGGGTATAGTTTTTATGGCTACACCTTC.

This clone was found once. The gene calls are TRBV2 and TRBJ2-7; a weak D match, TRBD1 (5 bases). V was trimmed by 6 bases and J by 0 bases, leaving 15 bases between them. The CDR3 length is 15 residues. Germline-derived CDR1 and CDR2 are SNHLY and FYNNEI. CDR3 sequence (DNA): TGTGCCAGCAGCGACAGACACGTAAACTCCTACGAGCAGTACTTC. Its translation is CASSDRHVNSYEQYF.

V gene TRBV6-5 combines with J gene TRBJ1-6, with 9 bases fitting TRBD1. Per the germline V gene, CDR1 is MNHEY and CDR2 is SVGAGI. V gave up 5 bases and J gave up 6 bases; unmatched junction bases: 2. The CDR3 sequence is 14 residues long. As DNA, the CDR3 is TGTGCCAGCAGTCCGACAGGGGGTAATTCACCCCTCCACTTT. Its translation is CASSPTGGNSPLHF.

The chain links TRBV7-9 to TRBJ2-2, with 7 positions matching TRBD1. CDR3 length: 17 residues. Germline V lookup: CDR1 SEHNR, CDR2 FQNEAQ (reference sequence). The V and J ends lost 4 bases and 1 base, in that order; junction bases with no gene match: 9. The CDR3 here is CASSWELGQRNTGELFF. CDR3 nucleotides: TGTGCCAGCAGCTGGGAACTGGGACAGAGGAACACCGGGGAGCTGTTTTTT.

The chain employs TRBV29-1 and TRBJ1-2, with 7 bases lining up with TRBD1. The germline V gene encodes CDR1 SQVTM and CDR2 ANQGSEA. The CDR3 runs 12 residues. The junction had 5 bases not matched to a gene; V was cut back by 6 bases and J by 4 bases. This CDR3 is CSVETGLYGYTF. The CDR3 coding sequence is TGCAGCGTAGAGACAGGGCTCTATGGCTACACCTTC.